The source of this T cell receptor (beta chain) is a study of beta chain features in type 1 diabetes. Study-level information: Sorted cells from all samples, numbering 107,917,701, were examined.

Regarding the study as a whole: Equally in patients and controls, PCR might preferentially amplify shorter templates. TCRB CDR3s from Type 1 diabetes patients were moderately but significantly shorter in all four CD4+ subsets. Naive, central memory and regulatory TCRB repertoires appeared more similar among patients than healthy donors.

This CDR3 has 17 amino acids. Germline lookup yields CDR1 LGHNA and CDR2 YNFKEQ. The ends lost 4 bases at V and 7 bases at J; junction bases unmatched: 14. Concerning this clone itself: Its antigen is not known.

Expressed TCRB transcripts were sequenced, since all the RNA that had been isolated was reverse transcribed. Repertoires were generated with immunoSEQ multiplex PCR, while TCRdb's copy carries only in-frame clones and drops some. The sample records about 260,000 clones, roughly 70% being singletons. The chain uses TRBV4-2 and TRBJ2-2; TRBD2 agrees at 8 bases. The TCR comes from a man between 25 and 39 years old in good health. The sample taken for sequencing was naive CD4+ T cells from blood. This CDR3 is CASSPGLTSARLGELFF. In DNA, the CDR3 is TGTGCCAGCAGCCCCGGCCTGACTAGCGCACGGCTCGGGGAGCTGTTTTTT.